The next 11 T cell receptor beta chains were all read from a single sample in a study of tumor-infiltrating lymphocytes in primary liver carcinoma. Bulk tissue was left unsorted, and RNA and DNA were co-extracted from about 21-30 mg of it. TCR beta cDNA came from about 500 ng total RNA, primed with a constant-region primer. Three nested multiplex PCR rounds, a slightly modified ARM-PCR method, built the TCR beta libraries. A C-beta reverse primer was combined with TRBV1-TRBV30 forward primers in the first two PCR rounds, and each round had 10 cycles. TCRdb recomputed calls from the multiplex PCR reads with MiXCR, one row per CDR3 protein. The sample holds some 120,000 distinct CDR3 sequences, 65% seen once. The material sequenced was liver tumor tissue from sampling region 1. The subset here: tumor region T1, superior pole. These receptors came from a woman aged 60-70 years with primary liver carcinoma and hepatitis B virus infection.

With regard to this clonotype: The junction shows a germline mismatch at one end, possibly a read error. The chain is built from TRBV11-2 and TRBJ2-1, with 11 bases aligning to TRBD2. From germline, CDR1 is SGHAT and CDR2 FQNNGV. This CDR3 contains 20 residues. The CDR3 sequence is CASSLDGLAGGIYSYNEQFF. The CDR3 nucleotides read TGTGCCAGTAGCTTAGATGGGCTAGCGGGAGGCATATACTCCTACAATGAGCAGTTCTTC.

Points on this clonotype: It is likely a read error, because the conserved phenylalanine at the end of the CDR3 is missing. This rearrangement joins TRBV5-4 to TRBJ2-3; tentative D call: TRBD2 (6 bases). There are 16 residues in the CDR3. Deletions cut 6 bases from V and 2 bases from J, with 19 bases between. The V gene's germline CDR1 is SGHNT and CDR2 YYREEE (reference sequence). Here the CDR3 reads CASTSRLAGYTDTQYS. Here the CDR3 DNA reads TGTGCCAGCACCTCCCGCCTGGCGGGATACACAGATACGCAGTATTCT.

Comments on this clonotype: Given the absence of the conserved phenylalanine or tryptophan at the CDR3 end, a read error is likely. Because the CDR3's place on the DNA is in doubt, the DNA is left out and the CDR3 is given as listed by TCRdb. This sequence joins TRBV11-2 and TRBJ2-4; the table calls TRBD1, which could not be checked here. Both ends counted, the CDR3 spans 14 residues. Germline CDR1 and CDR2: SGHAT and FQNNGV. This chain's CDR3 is CASSLAGPKNILYS.

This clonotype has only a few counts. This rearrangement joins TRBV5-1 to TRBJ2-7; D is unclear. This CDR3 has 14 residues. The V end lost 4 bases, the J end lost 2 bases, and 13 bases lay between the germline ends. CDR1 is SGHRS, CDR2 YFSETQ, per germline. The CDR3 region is CASSPDGYTYEQYF. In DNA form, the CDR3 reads TGCGCCAGCAGCCCGGACGGCTACACCTACGAGCAGTACTTC.

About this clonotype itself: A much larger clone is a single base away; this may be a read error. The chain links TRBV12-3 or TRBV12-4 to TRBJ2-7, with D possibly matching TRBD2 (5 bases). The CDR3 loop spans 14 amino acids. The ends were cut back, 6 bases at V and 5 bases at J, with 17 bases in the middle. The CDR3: CASRPLSGFNEQYF. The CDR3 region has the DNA TGTGCCAGCAGACCCCTGTCGGGGTTCAACGAGCAGTACTTC.

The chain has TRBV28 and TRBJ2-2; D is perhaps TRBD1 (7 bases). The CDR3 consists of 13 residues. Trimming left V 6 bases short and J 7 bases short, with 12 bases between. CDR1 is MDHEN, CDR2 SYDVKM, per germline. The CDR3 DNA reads TGTGCCAGCAGATCAGGGGGGTTCGGGGAGCTGTTTTTT. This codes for CASRSGGFGELFF.

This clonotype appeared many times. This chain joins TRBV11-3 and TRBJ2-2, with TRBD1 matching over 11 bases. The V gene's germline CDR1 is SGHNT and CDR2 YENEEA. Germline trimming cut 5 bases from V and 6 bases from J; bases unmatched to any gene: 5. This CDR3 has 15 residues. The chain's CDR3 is CASSPQDRGPGELFF. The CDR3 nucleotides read TGTGCCAGCAGCCCCCAGGACAGGGGGCCCGGGGAGCTGTTTTTT.

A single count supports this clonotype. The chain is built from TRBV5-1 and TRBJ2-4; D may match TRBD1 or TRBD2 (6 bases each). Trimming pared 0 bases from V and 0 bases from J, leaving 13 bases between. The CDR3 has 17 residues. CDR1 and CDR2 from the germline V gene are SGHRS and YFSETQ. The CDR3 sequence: CASSLGGGLLAKNIQYF. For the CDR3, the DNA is TGCGCCAGCAGCTTGGGAGGGGGACTGTTAGCCAAAAACATTCAGTACTTC.

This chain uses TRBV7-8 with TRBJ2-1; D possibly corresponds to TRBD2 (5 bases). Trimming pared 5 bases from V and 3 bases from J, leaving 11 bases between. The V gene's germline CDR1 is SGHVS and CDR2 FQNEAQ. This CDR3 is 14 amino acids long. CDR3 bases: TGTGCCAGCAGCCAAGGAGGCTTCTACAATGAGCAGTTCTTC. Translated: CASSQGGFYNEQFF.

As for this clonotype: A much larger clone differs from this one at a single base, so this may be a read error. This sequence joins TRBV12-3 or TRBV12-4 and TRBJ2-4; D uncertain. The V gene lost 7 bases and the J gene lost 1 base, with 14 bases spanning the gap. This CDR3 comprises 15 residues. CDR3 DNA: TGTGCCAGCACCCCGACATGGTATGCCAAAAACATTCAGTACTTC. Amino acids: CASTPTWYAKNIQYF.

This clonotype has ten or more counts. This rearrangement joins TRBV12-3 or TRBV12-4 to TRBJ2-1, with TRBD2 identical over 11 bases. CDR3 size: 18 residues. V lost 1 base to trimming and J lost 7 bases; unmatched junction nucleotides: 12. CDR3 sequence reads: CASSLDPGLAGGGNEQFF. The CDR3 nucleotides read TGTGCCAGCAGTTTAGACCCGGGGCTAGCGGGAGGCGGTAATGAGCAGTTCTTC.